This T cell receptor beta chain was retrieved from a study of cytomegalovirus exposure and HLA in healthy donors. Whole-study results and caveats: In a later analysis, specific HLA alleles were associated with some 16,000 TCR beta sequences at a 0.05 false discovery rate. Sequencing artifact likely explains a cluster of highly shared sequence variants.

A multiplex PCR was run with 60 Vbeta primers and 13 Jbeta primers. Produced via immunoSEQ multiplex PCR; TCRdb's table is partial and in-frame only. The top ten hold 7% to 10% of the sample, which has 98,000 or so clones, more than 75% seen once. Missing from this donor's record is the CMV serostatus. Comment on this clone: Its antigen remains unidentified.

The ends were cut back, 4 bases at V and 5 bases at J, with 8 bases in the middle. Germline V gene lookup returns CDR1 SQVTM and CDR2 ANQGSEA. The CDR3 sequence is 11 residues long. The origin of this receptor is a human donor in good health. The sequencing sample was made of PBMCs. The rearrangement uses TRBV29-1 and TRBJ2-5; D is unclear. CDR3 in amino acids: CSVGVWETQYF. In DNA form, the CDR3 reads TGCAGCGTTGGAGTCTGGGAGACCCAGTACTTC.